This is a list of T cell receptor beta chains from one sample in a study of cytomegalovirus exposure and HLA in healthy donors. Produced via immunoSEQ multiplex PCR; TCRdb's table is partial and in-frame only. The sample yields under 150,000 clones, around 79% seen once. The sequenced sample consisted of PBMCs. Receptors originate from a woman in her thirties or forties in good health and CMV-seronegative. Each CDR3 is given with its conserved first and last residue. The D gene is left open where the match is weak. Clone sizes are given selectively: once, few, many, or a class where the clone is expanded.

j_gene,v_gene,d_gene,abundance,CDR3aa,CDR3nt
TRBJ1-3,TRBV19,.,.,CASSQGRSGNTIYF,TGTGCCAGTAGTCAGGGTCGTTCTGGAAACACCATATATTTT
TRBJ1-1,TRBV5-6,.,few,CASSLVGGGNTRNTEAFF,TGTGCCAGCAGCTTGGTGGGAGGAGGAAATACCAGGAACACTGAAGCTTTCTTT
TRBJ2-1,TRBV14,TRBD2,.,CASSQDPPRWPGGVRNEQFF,TGTGCCAGCAGCCAAGATCCCCCCCGATGGCCGGGAGGGGTACGGAATGAGCAGTTCTTC
TRBJ2-7,TRBV25-1,TRBD2,few,CASSEPGTSGQSEQYF,TGTGCCAGCAGTGAACCCGGGACTAGCGGCCAGAGCGAGCAGTACTTC
TRBJ2-7,TRBV4-1,.,few,CASSQSTVPMGEQYF,TGCGCCAGCAGCCAGAGCACAGTACCTATGGGCGAGCAGTACTTC
TRBJ2-3,TRBV29-1,TRBD2,.,CSGSGTTDTDTQYF,TGCAGCGGATCCGGGACTACGGACACAGATACGCAGTATTTT
TRBJ1-4,TRBV5-1,.,.,CASSLGLRGEKLFF,TGCGCCAGCAGCTTAGGCCTCCGGGGTGAAAAACTGTTTTTT
TRBJ2-7,TRBV18,TRBD2,.,CASSPPGTSGSYEQYF,TGTGCCAGCTCACCACCTGGGACTAGCGGGAGTTACGAGCAGTACTTC
TRBJ2-5,TRBV27,.,once,CASSQLHEETQYF,TGTGCCAGCAGTCAACTCCACGAAGAGACCCAGTACTTC
TRBJ2-3,TRBV19,TRBD2,once,CATTGLAGDTQYF,TGTGCCACGACAGGACTAGCGGGAGATACGCAGTATTTT
TRBJ2-7,TRBV7-9,.,.,CASSSRGRDLYEQYF,TGTGCCAGCAGCTCGCGTGGGCGAGACCTCTACGAGCAGTACTTC
TRBJ1-1,TRBV29-1,TRBD1,.,CSVRDRGGSNTEAFF,TGCAGCGTTCGGGACAGGGGTGGGTCGAACACTGAAGCTTTCTTT
TRBJ2-1,TRBV9,TRBD2,.,CASSERAGLAGNEQFF,TGTGCCAGCAGCGAGAGGGCGGGACTAGCGGGAAATGAGCAGTTCTTC
TRBJ1-3,TRBV7-9,TRBD1,.,CASSFYQGAGNTIYF,TGTGCCAGCAGCTTTTACCAGGGGGCTGGAAACACCATATATTTT
TRBJ2-4,TRBV27,.,.,CASSAWLLAKNSQYF,TGTGCCAGCAGTGCCTGGCTCCTAGCCAAAAACAGTCAGTACTTC
TRBJ1-5,TRBV2,TRBD1,few,CASSGRTGSSLGNQPQHF,TGTGCCAGCAGTGGACGGACAGGGTCGTCGTTAGGCAATCAGCCCCAGCATTTT
TRBJ1-6,TRBV27,.,.,CASTQTGNSPLHF,TGTGCCAGCACGCAGACAGGAAATTCACCCCTCCACTTT
TRBJ1-2,TRBV2,.,.,CASSTLTGKPYGYIF,TGTGCCAGCAGTACTTTGACGGGGAAGCCTTACGGCTACATCTTC
TRBJ2-1,TRBV9,.,.,CASSLTGAGRAHEQFF,TGTGCCAGCAGCCTGACCGGAGCCGGGCGGGCCCATGAGCAGTTCTTC
TRBJ2-5,TRBV4-3,TRBD2,.,CASSHSGTSVGETQYF,TGCGCCAGCAGCCATTCCGGGACTAGCGTAGGAGAGACCCAGTACTTC
TRBJ2-7,TRBV28,TRBD1,.,CASRRTGSDYEQYF,TGTGCCAGCAGGCGGACAGGGAGCGACTACGAGCAGTACTTC
TRBJ2-7,TRBV7-6,.,.,CASSSGLPSEQYF,TGTGCCAGCAGCTCCGGTCTCCCCTCCGAGCAGTACTTC
TRBJ2-5,TRBV4-2,TRBD1,.,CASSQPGTGGGETQYF,TGTGCCAGCAGCCAACCCGGGACAGGAGGGGGAGAGACCCAGTACTTC
TRBJ2-1,TRBV4-2,.,.,CASSQDRGAWNEQFF,TGTGCCAGCAGCCAAGATCGGGGGGCGTGGAATGAGCAGTTCTTC
TRBJ2-7,TRBV28,.,.,CASSLRGEQYF,TGTGCCAGCAGTTTAAGGGGGGAGCAGTACTTC
TRBJ2-7,TRBV2,TRBD1,few,CASSDRGVGEQYF,TGTGCCAGCAGCGACAGGGGGGTTGGAGAGCAGTACTTC
TRBJ2-3,TRBV19,.,.,CASSIGASRGDTQYF,TGTGCCAGTAGTATAGGAGCATCCCGTGGAGATACGCAGTATTTT
TRBJ2-7,TRBV5-8,TRBD2,.,CASTLTGGSSYEQYF,TGTGCCAGCACCCTCACGGGGGGGAGTTCCTACGAGCAGTACTTC
TRBJ2-1,TRBV5-4,TRBD2,.,CASRSEWGGEQFF,TGTGCCAGCAGATCCGAATGGGGGGGTGAGCAGTTCTTC
TRBJ1-1,TRBV6-5,.,.,CASWPGGAYYTEAFF,TGTGCCAGCTGGCCGGGGGGCGCGTACTACACTGAAGCTTTCTTT
TRBJ2-5,TRBV2,TRBD2,.,CASRWTSGSLETQYF,TGTGCCAGCAGGTGGACTAGCGGGAGTTTAGAGACCCAGTACTTC
TRBJ1-3,TRBV7-2,.,.,CASSRGDRFSGNTIYF,TGTGCCAGCAGCCGGGGGGATCGGTTCTCTGGAAACACCATATATTTT
TRBJ1-4,TRBV11-2,TRBD1,.,CASLGRGREKLFF,TGTGCCAGCTTGGGCAGGGGGCGTGAAAAACTGTTTTTT
TRBJ1-1,TRBV15,.,.,CATSKERGTEAFF,TGTGCCACCAGCAAAGAACGGGGGACTGAAGCTTTCTTT
TRBJ2-5,TRBV27,TRBD2,.,CASSSYRTSGRGETQYF,TGTGCCAGCAGTTCCTATAGGACTAGCGGGAGAGGAGAGACCCAGTACTTC
TRBJ1-5,TRBV5-6,.,.,CASSSLDRSDQPQHF,TGTGCCAGCAGCTCCCTGGACAGATCGGATCAGCCCCAGCATTTT